The present TCR beta chain was sequenced within a study of cytomegalovirus exposure and HLA in healthy donors. Trimming left V 1 base short and J 4 bases short, with 11 bases between. This CDR3 has 14 residues. Germline loops: CDR1 SGHRS, CDR2 YFSETQ. Amplification used 60 Vbeta primers and 13 Jbeta primers. Generated by immunoSEQ multiplex PCR, the TCRdb table keeps only in-frame clones and is missing some. Of 35,000 to 45,000 clones listed, more than 45% are singletons. Input material: PBMCs. The clonotype was recovered from a man aged 55-75 years in good health and CMV-seronegative. The chain employs TRBV5-1 and TRBJ1-1, with D perhaps matching TRBD1 (5 bases). The CDR3 sequence: CASSLTTGTTEAFF. In DNA form, the CDR3 reads TGCGCCAGCAGCTTGACTACAGGTACCACTGAAGCTTTCTTT.